This T cell receptor (beta chain) derives from a study of blood T cell repertoires in COVID-19. At the level of the study: T cells, B-cell-depleted T cells, or PBMCs provided the cDNA or gDNA that served as material.

This clone was observed at least ten times. Adults between roughly 18 and 89 years of age took part from 24 US areas. Cohort allocation depended upon clinical history that participants reported. Trimming left V 3 bases short and J 7 bases short, with 13 bases between. The CDR3 is 15 residues long. Germline lookup yields CDR1 MNHNS and CDR2 SASEGT. Methods used by the authors: Reference gene primer amplification gave estimated nucleated cell counts. Profiled with immunoSEQ multiplex PCR; TCRdb holds only in-frame clones, not every one. D and trimming were read from the DNA, whereas the V and J calls and clone size are those reported in that table. Of 250,000 to 350,000 clones listed, 70% to 90% were seen once; the top ten hold about 9.4%.

The sequence derives from a woman between 18 and 29 years old who had recovered from COVID-19. Material: PBMCs or T cells enriched from blood (not recorded which). The rearrangement joins TRBV6-1 to TRBJ1-6; D is uncertain. CDR3 nucleotides: TGTGCCAGCAGTGAGGTGAGGGTACGGAATTCACCCCTCCACTTT. This sequence encodes CASSEVRVRNSPLHF.